These 16 T cell receptor beta chains were sequenced from one sample in a study of cytomegalovirus exposure and HLA in healthy donors. The PCR employed 60 Vbeta primers together with 13 Jbeta primers. The assay was immunoSEQ multiplex PCR, and TCRdb's table has in-frame clones only and misses some. The profile shows about 59,000 clones, 75% to 85% of them singletons. Material for sequencing was PBMCs. The receptors derive from a human donor in good health.

The chain carries TRBV6-5 and TRBJ2-1; 7 bases map to TRBD1. The germline CDR1 and CDR2 sequences are MNHEY and SVGAGI. The CDR3 covers 14 residues. The V segment lost 6 bases and the J segment 3 bases; nucleotides outside the gene matches: 5. The CDR3 sequence: CASSRDSYYNEQFF. The CDR3 DNA reads TGTGCCAGCAGCCGGGACAGCTACTACAATGAGCAGTTCTTC.

This chain joins TRBV4-1 and TRBJ2-3; a possible D gene is TRBD2 (5 bases). CDR1 and CDR2 (germline): MGHRA, YSYEKL. The CDR3 has 16 residues. V was cut by 1 base and J by 0 bases, with 11 bases left in between. The CDR3 spells CASSQGLLASTDTQYF. The DNA for the CDR3 is TGCGCCAGCAGCCAAGGGCTTCTAGCTAGCACAGATACGCAGTATTTT.

This chain joins TRBV15 and TRBJ1-4, with 8 bases fitting TRBD1. Per the germline V gene, CDR1 is LNHNV and CDR2 is YYDKDF (reference sequence). Unmatched junction bases numbered 7, after V lost 1 base and J lost 3 bases. The CDR3 totals 17 residues. CDR3 sequence: CATSRVALTGANEKLFF. The CDR3 DNA is TGTGCCACCAGCAGAGTAGCACTGACAGGGGCTAATGAAAAACTGTTTTTT.

This clone occurred a few times. This rearrangement joins TRBV29-1 to TRBJ1-5, with 7 bases lining up with TRBD1. This CDR3 has 15 residues. Germline V gene lookup returns CDR1 SQVTM and CDR2 ANQGSEA. The junction had 9 bases not matched to a gene; V was cut back by 4 bases and J by 3 bases. The CDR3: CSVAVNRGVNQPQHF. The CDR3 coding sequence is TGCAGCGTTGCGGTCAACAGGGGCGTCAATCAGCCCCAGCATTTT.

The chain combines TRBV11-2 with TRBJ2-5, with 9 bases matching TRBD1. This CDR3 region has 15 residues. Germline CDR1 is SGHAT and CDR2 is FQNNGV. Trimming at V came to 5 bases and at J to 7 bases, leaving 11 bases not matched to a gene. The CDR3 nucleotides are TGTGCCAGCAGCCCCCGGGACAGGGTGGGTGGGACCCAGTACTTC. It translates to CASSPRDRVGGTQYF.

J is TRBJ1-2 and V is TRBV2, with D possibly TRBD1 on 6 matching bases. This CDR3 is 13 amino acids long. V lost 2 bases and J 2 bases, leaving 6 bases between the germline ends. The V gene's germline CDR1 is SNHLY and CDR2 FYNNEI. The CDR3 spells CASSEQGNYGYTF. CDR3 sequence (DNA): TGTGCCAGCAGTGAACAGGGGAACTATGGCTACACCTTC.

The chain links TRBV6-5 to TRBJ1-5, with TRBD1 as a possible D gene (6 bases). This CDR3 region has 13 residues. V shed 5 bases and J shed 4 bases, with 9 bases lying between them. Germline CDR1 reads MNHEY; CDR2 reads SVGAGI. The CDR3 here is CASSRDINQPQHF. The CDR3, as DNA: TGTGCCAGCAGTAGGGACATTAATCAGCCCCAGCATTTT.

V usage is TRBV7-2 and J usage is TRBJ2-7, with 9 nucleotides matching TRBD1. Germline V lookup: CDR1 SGHTA, CDR2 FQGNSA. The CDR3 sequence is 14 residues long. J was trimmed by 2 bases and V by 3 bases; bases with no gene match: 2. For the CDR3, the DNA is TGTGCCAGCAGCTTCGGGACAGGGACCTACGAGCAGTACTTC. Protein product: CASSFGTGTYEQYF.

This sequence joins TRBV18 and TRBJ1-1; 9 bases are shared with TRBD1. V was pared by 3 bases and J by 5 bases, with 7 bases of the junction left unmatched. Germline V lookup: CDR1 KGHSH, CDR2 LQKENI. The length of the CDR3 is 15 residues. DNA of the CDR3: TGTGCCAGCTCACCTCAACAGGGGGCTTGGACTGAAGCTTTCTTT. Amino acids: CASSPQQGAWTEAFF.

The chain employs TRBV18 and TRBJ2-5; D is ambiguous. Deletions cut 3 bases from V and 6 bases from J, with 17 bases between. CDR3 length: 15 residues. Germline values: CDR1 KGHSH, CDR2 LQKENI. The CDR3 sequence: CASSPPRIFGKTQYF. CDR3 in DNA: TGTGCCAGCTCACCGCCTAGGATCTTCGGAAAGACCCAGTACTTC. Full variable domain (rest looked up from reference TRBV18 and TRBJ2-5): NAGVMQNPRHLVRRRGQEARLRCSPMKGHSHVYWYRQLPEEGLKFMVYLQKENIIDESGMPKERFSAEFPKEGPSILRIQQVVRGDSAAYFCASSPPRIFGKTQYFGPGTRLLVL.

This chain connects TRBV7-2 to TRBJ2-7; D possibly corresponds to TRBD1 (6 bases). The V and J ends lost 5 bases and 4 bases respectively, with 12 bases between them. CDR3 length equals 13 residues. The germline gives CDR1 SGHTA, CDR2 FQGNSA. The CDR3 nucleotides are TGTGCCAGCAGCCCCGACAGGAGATACGAGCAGTACTTC. It specifies CASSPDRRYEQYF.

CDR3: CASRQGNTEAFF. In nucleotides, the CDR3 is TGTGCCAGCAGACAGGGGAACACTGAAGCTTTCTTT. The V gene is TRBV28, the J gene TRBJ1-1, with D tentatively TRBD1 (6 bases). Germline V gene data show CDR1 as MDHEN and CDR2 as SYDVKM. Trimming stripped 6 bases from V and 1 base from J, with 6 bases between. The CDR3 sequence is 12 residues long.

This chain links TRBV7-3 with TRBJ1-1; D is possibly TRBD1 (6 bases). With 6 bases removed from V and 1 base from J, the gap between germline ends came to 9 bases. The CDR3 extends over 13 amino acids. Looked up from germline, CDR1 is SGHTA and CDR2 is FQGTGA. The CDR3 DNA follows: TGTGCCAGCAGTCGGGACAAGAACACTGAAGCTTTCTTT. It specifies CASSRDKNTEAFF.

The V gene is TRBV5-4, the J gene TRBJ1-2, with 8 bases identical to TRBD1. The J segment lost 4 bases and the V segment lost 4 bases, leaving 9 bases of the junction unmatched. CDR3 length equals 15 residues. CDR1 is SGHNT and CDR2 is YYREEE in the germline V gene (reference sequence). The CDR3 spells CASSGDRTLSYGYTF. The CDR3 DNA reads as TGTGCCAGCAGCGGGGACAGGACACTATCCTATGGCTACACCTTC.

The rearrangement links TRBV7-8 to TRBJ1-1, with D perhaps TRBD1 (5 bases). The V gene's germline CDR1 is SGHVS and CDR2 FQNEAQ. Trimming took off 2 bases at V and 6 bases at J, with 13 bases between the two ends. CDR3 length: 14 residues. The CDR3: CASSLQGDWSEAFF. Here the CDR3 DNA reads TGTGCCAGCAGCTTACAGGGCGATTGGTCTGAAGCTTTCTTT.

CDR3 in amino acids: CASGSRAGLYNEQFF. Here the CDR3 DNA reads TGTGCTAGTGGTTCCCGGGCCGGACTATACAATGAGCAGTTCTTC. V is TRBV12-5 and J is TRBJ2-1; tentative D call: TRBD2 (6 bases). The CDR3 is made up of 15 amino acids. Per germline, CDR1 LGHNT and CDR2 FRNRAP. Trimming pared 4 bases from V and 4 bases from J, leaving 14 bases between.